This T cell receptor (beta chain) derives from a study of cytomegalovirus exposure and HLA in healthy donors. A multiplex PCR was run with 60 Vbeta primers and 13 Jbeta primers. Using immunoSEQ multiplex PCR, the repertoire was profiled, and TCRdb retains in-frame clones only, with some absent. The repertoire includes around 130,000 clones, around 78% of them detected once, and around 1.8% sits in the top ten. Germline CDR1 and CDR2: SGHRS and YFSETQ. The CDR3 totals 15 residues. The V gene end was trimmed by 0 bases and the J gene end by 4 bases; junction bases not matched to a gene: 4. Study-level points and caveats: Analysis performed later found roughly 18,000 TCR beta sequences associated with HLA alleles at 0.05 false discovery rate.

Note on this clone: Antigen unknown.

The chain has TRBV5-1 and TRBJ2-3, with 8 bases identical to TRBD1. The clonotype comes from a woman between 50 and 59 years old in good health and CMV-seronegative. The sequenced sample consisted of PBMCs. The CDR3 loop reads CASSLVAGGPDTQYF. For the CDR3, the DNA is TGCGCCAGCAGCTTGGTGGCAGGGGGCCCAGATACGCAGTATTTT.